This T cell receptor (beta chain) was retrieved from a study of shared clonotypes between healthy human individuals. A word on this clone: Its specificity is unknown. The sample contains more than one DNA sequence encoding this CDR3.

As defined, naive CD8 cells were CD45RO-negative and positively selected for CCR7, with terminally differentiated effector memory CD45RA+ cells excluded. Germline V gives CDR1 SEHNR, CDR2 FQNEAQ (reference sequence). V lost 4 bases and J lost 2, with 5 bases in between. The CDR3 length is 12 residues. Findings and caveats of the study: An expected dependence of interdonor clonotype sharing on sequencing depth was noted.

TCRdb keeps only in-frame clones here, not all; method: immunoSEQ multiplex PCR. The sample has about 2.2 million clones; around 95% are singletons. The receptor's source is a man aged 18-30 years in good health. Some clones in this sample may be carry-over from other donors' samples. The V gene is TRBV7-9, the J gene TRBJ1-1; D gene uncertain. The source material was naive CD8+ T cells from PBMCs. The DNA of the CDR3 is TGTGCCAGCAGCTCAACCAACACTGAAGCTTTCTTT. It encodes CASSSTNTEAFF.